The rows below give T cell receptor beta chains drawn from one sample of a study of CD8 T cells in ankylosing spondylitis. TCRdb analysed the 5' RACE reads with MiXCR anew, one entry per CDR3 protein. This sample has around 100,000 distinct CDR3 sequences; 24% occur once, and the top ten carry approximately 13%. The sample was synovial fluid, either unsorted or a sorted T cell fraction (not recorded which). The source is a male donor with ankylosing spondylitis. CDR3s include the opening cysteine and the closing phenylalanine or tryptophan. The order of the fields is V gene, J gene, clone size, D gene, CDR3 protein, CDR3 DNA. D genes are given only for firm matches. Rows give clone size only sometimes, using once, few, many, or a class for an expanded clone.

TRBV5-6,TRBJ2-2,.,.,CASRYGWTNTGELFF,TGTGCCAGCAGATACGGATGGACGAACACCGGGGAGCTGTTTTTT
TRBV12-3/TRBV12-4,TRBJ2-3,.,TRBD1,CASSLDERQGSDTQYF,TGTGCCAGCAGTTTAGATGAGAGACAGGGGTCAGATACGCAGTATTTT
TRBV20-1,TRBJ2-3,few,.,CSARAGRSTDTQYF,TGCAGTGCTAGAGCTGGCAGGAGCACAGATACGCAGTATTTT
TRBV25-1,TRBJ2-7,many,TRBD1,CASRGIYRGGEQYF,TGTGCCAGCAGAGGAATTTACAGGGGTGGAGAGCAGTACTTC
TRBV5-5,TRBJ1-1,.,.,CASSLILRNTEAFF,TGTGCCAGCAGCCTTATACTTAGGAACACTGAAGCTTTCTTT
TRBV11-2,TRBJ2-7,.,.,CVSSLIRLADEQYF,TGTGTCAGCAGCTTAATAAGGTTGGCGGACGAGCAGTACTTC
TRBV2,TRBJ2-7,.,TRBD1,CASSPGTGGGEQYF,TGTGCCAGCAGTCCCGGGACAGGAGGAGGCGAGCAGTACTTC
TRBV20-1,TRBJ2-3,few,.,CSVDRGLYGNPQYF,TGCAGTGTTGACCGGGGGTTGTACGGCAATCCGCAGTATTTT
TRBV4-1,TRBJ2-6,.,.,CASSQERVTNVLTF,TGCGCCAGCAGCCAAGAACGGGTTACCAACGTCCTGACTTTC
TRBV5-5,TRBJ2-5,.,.,CASSLAREETQYF,TGTGCCAGCAGCTTGGCTAGAGAAGAGACCCAGTACTTC
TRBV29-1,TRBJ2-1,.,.,CSVRGAYNEQFF,TGCAGCGTTAGGGGGGCCTACAATGAGCAGTTCTTC
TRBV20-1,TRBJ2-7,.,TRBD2,CSARDGLAGDYEQYF,TGCAGTGCTAGAGACGGACTAGCGGGAGACTACGAGCAGTACTTC
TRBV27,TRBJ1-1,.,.,CASSFRDFSSEAFF,TGTGCCAGCAGTTTCAGGGATTTCTCGAGCGAAGCTTTCTTT
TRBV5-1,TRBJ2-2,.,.,CASWGVRNTGELFF,TGCGCCAGCTGGGGGGTCCGGAACACCGGGGAGCTGTTTTTT
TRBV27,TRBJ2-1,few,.,CASSLGVTSSYNEQFF,TGTGCCAGCAGTTTAGGGGTGACTAGCTCCTACAATGAGCAGTTCTTC
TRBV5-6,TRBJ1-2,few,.,CASSPWERLYGYTF,TGTGCCAGCAGCCCATGGGAGAGACTCTATGGCTACACCTTC
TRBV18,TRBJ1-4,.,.,CASSPIKDPYEKLFF,TGTGCCAGCTCACCAATCAAGGATCCTTACGAAAAACTGTTTTTT
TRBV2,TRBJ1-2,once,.,CASSATSYGYTF,TGTGCCAGCAGTGCGACTTCCTATGGCTACACCTTC
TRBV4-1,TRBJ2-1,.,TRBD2,CASSQPLAGVRQPQFF,TGCGCCAGCAGCCAACCACTAGCGGGAGTTCGACAACCCCAGTTCTTC
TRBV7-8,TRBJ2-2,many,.,CASSLGGSGGELFF,TGTGCCAGCAGCTTAGGAGGGTCGGGCGGGGAGCTGTTTTTT
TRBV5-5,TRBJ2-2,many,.,CASSVDSGELFF,TGTGCCAGCAGCGTAGATTCCGGGGAGCTGTTTTTT
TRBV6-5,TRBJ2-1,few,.,CASSNQGVQFF,TGTGCCAGCAGTAACCAGGGAGTGCAGTTCTTC
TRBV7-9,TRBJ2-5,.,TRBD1,CASSSQGGETQYF,TGTGCCAGCAGTTCACAGGGGGGCGAGACCCAGTACTTC
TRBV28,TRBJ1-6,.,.,CASSPAGDNSPLHF,TGTGCCAGCAGCCCTGCGGGCGACAATTCACCCCTCCACTTT
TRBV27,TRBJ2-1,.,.,CASSFNSFYNEQFF,TGTGCCAGCAGTTTTAATTCTTTTTACAATGAGCAGTTCTTC
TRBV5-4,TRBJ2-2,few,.,CASSAGTSVTGELFF,TGTGCCAGCAGCGCCGGGACCAGCGTCACCGGGGAGCTGTTTTTT
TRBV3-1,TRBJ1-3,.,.,CASRQGYSGNTIYF,TGTGCCAGCAGGCAGGGATACTCTGGAAACACCATATATTTT
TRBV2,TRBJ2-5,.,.,CASRYTSRRVVETQYF,TGTGCCAGCAGATATACTAGCAGGAGGGTGGTAGAGACCCAGTACTTC
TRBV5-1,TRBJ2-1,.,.,CASSGTGRAYNEQFF,TGCGCCAGCAGCGGAACAGGAAGAGCCTACAATGAGCAGTTCTTC
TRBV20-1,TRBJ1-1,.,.,CSAERGGSEAFF,TGCAGTGCCGAGAGGGGAGGCTCTGAAGCTTTCTTT
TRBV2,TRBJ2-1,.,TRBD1,CASSLDRGREQFF,TGTGCCAGCAGTTTGGACAGGGGGCGCGAGCAGTTCTTC
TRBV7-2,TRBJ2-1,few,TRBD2,CASSLMLAGVGSYNEQFF,TGTGCCAGCAGCTTAATGCTAGCGGGAGTAGGGTCCTACAATGAGCAGTTCTTC
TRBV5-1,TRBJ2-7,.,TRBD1,CASSSGTGALEQYF,TGCGCCAGCAGCTCCGGGACAGGGGCCCTCGAGCAGTACTTC
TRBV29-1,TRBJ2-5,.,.,CSVDGQQETQYF,TGCAGCGTTGATGGCCAGCAAGAGACCCAGTACTTC
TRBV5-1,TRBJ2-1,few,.,CASSFADYNEQFF,TGCGCCAGCAGCTTCGCAGACTACAATGAGCAGTTCTTC
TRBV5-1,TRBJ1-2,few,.,CASSQTGVGYGYTF,TGCGCCAGCAGCCAAACCGGTGTTGGGTATGGCTACACCTTC
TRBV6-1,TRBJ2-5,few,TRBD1,CASSDNGQAVGETQYF,TGTGCCAGCAGTGATAATGGACAGGCCGTAGGGGAGACCCAGTACTTC
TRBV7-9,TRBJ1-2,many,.,CASSIQAYYGYTF,TGTGCCAGCAGCATACAGGCATACTATGGCTACACCTTC
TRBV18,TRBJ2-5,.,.,CASSPPVPPETQYF,TGTGCCAGCTCACCACCGGTCCCCCCAGAGACCCAGTACTTC
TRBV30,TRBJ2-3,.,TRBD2,CAWTKGLAGKDTQYF,TGTGCCTGGACCAAGGGACTAGCGGGAAAAGATACGCAGTATTTT
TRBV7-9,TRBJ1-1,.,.,CASSRSTPTNPYTEAFF,TGTGCCAGCAGCCGATCTACACCCACGAACCCCTACACTGAAGCTTTCTTT
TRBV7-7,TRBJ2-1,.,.,CASSLAGTYNEQFF,TGTGCCAGCAGCTTAGCAGGGACATACAATGAGCAGTTCTTC
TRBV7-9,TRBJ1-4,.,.,CASSRQTTGVNEKLFF,TGTGCCAGCAGCCGACAAACGACAGGCGTTAATGAAAAACTGTTTTTT
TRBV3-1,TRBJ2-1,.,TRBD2,CASSQDLGTSSNEQFF,TGTGCCAGCAGCCAAGATCTCGGGACTAGCTCCAATGAGCAGTTCTTC
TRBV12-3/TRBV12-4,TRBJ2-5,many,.,CASRRTGEAQYF,TGTGCCAGCAGGCGGACCGGAGAGGCCCAGTACTTC
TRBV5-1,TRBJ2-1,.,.,CASDSNPGTPGNEQFF,TGCGCCAGCGACTCGAACCCAGGGACCCCTGGGAATGAGCAGTTCTTC
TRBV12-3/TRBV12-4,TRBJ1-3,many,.,CASSPTLSSSGNTIYF,TGTGCCAGCAGCCCCACACTTAGTTCCTCTGGAAACACCATATATTTT
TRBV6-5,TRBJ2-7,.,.,CASSYHGIGYEQYF,TGTGCCAGCAGTTACCACGGGATCGGTTACGAGCAGTACTTC
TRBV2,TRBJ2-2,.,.,CASRFDTGELFF,TGTGCCAGCCGCTTCGACACCGGGGAGCTGTTTTTT
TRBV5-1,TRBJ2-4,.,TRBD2,CASSPGLASNIQYF,TGCGCCAGCAGCCCGGGACTAGCATCGAACATTCAGTACTTC
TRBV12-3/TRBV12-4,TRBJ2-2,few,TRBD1,CASSTGTGPGELFF,TGTGCCAGCAGCACCGGGACAGGACCCGGGGAGCTGTTTTTT
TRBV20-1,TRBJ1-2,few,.,CSAREEWTAYGYTF,TGCAGTGCTAGAGAGGAATGGACAGCCTATGGCTACACCTTC
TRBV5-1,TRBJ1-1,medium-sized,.,CASGPGGATEAFF,TGCGCCAGCGGCCCGGGGGGCGCGACTGAAGCTTTCTTT
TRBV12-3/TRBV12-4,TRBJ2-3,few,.,CASSSVGTTQYF,TGTGCCAGCAGTTCCGTGGGGACCACGCAGTATTTT
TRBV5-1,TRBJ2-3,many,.,CASNYGGTDTQYF,TGCGCCAGCAATTACGGGGGCACAGATACGCAGTATTTT